These 25 T cell receptor beta chains were sequenced from one sample in a study of OX40 agonist ivuxolimab in advanced cancers. This table comes from immunoSEQ multiplex PCR, and its TCRdb copy is limited to in-frame clones, with some not included. The sample carries nearly 60,000 clones, roughly four fifths recorded once. Sequenced here: CD4+ or CD8+ T cells sorted from blood, sampled in a trial of the OX40 agonist ivuxolimab. These receptors all stem from an adult with an advanced solid tumor such as melanoma, head and neck, liver or kidney cancer.

The rearrangement uses TRBV6-5 and TRBJ1-2; D is unclear. The CDR3 runs 13 residues. CDR1 MNHEY and CDR2 SVGAGI come from the germline V gene. With 2 bases removed from V and 4 bases from J, the gap between germline ends came to 8 bases. This CDR3 is CASSYNRLYGYTF. As DNA, the CDR3 is TGTGCCAGCAGTTACAACAGACTCTATGGCTACACCTTC.

The J gene is TRBJ2-7, the V gene TRBV10-1; D is uncertain. This CDR3 has 15 amino acids. V lost 0 bases and J lost 4, with 13 bases in between. Germline lookup yields CDR1 WNHNN and CDR2 SYGVQD (reference sequence). The CDR3 region is CASSESPSRGYEQYF. In nucleotides, the CDR3 is TGCGCCAGCAGTGAGTCCCCCTCCCGAGGTTACGAGCAGTACTTC.

This clone showed up just a few times. The chain has TRBV5-1 and TRBJ1-2, with a tentative D call TRBD1 (6 bases). The CDR3 spans 13 residues. Germline V CDR1 and CDR2: SGHRS, YFSETQ. V was trimmed by 5 bases and J by 8 bases, leaving 16 bases between them. The CDR3 protein is CASRMAGAEGYTF. In DNA, the CDR3 is TGCGCCAGCAGGATGGCGGGGGCTGAGGGCTACACCTTC.

V usage is TRBV6-6 and J usage is TRBJ2-7; D unresolved. V was clipped by 6 bases and J by 0 bases, with 15 bases between them. The CDR3 length is 15 residues. CDR1 is MNHNY, CDR2 SVGAGI, per germline (reference sequence). This CDR3 reads CASRSTGSSSYEQYF. DNA for the CDR3: TGTGCCAGCAGATCGACTGGGTCGAGCTCCTACGAGCAGTACTTC.

V is TRBV25-1 and J is TRBJ2-1, with TRBD2 matching over 14 bases. The CDR3 has 17 residues. CDR1 and CDR2 (germline): MGHDK, SYGVNS. The ends lost 4 bases at V and 4 bases at J; junction bases unmatched: 6. The CDR3 region is CASSGLAGGKTYNEQFF. The CDR3 nucleotides read TGTGCCAGCAGTGGACTAGCGGGGGGGAAAACGTACAATGAGCAGTTCTTC.

This chain joins TRBV6-1 and TRBJ2-7; D possibly corresponds to TRBD1 (6 bases). With 4 bases removed from V and 2 bases from J, the gap between germline ends came to 15 bases. The V gene's germline CDR1 is MNHNS and CDR2 SASEGT. The CDR3 loop spans 15 amino acids. The CDR3 loop reads CASSVPDRTPYEQYF. The CDR3 region has the DNA TGTGCCAGCAGTGTACCTGACAGGACCCCCTACGAGCAGTACTTC.

V gene TRBV6-6 combines with J gene TRBJ1-5, with D possibly being TRBD1 (6 bases). Germline V gene lookup returns CDR1 MNHNY and CDR2 SVGAGI (reference sequence). V was shortened by 5 bases and J by 7 bases, with 15 bases between the two germline ends. The CDR3 length is 14 residues. Here the CDR3 reads CASSPQGMYQPQHF. The CDR3 DNA reads TGTGCCAGCAGTCCGCAGGGGATGTACCAGCCCCAGCATTTT.

The chain links TRBV9 to TRBJ2-7; 11 bases align to TRBD2. J lost 1 base, V lost 4 bases, and 7 bases had no gene match. The CDR3 sequence is 16 residues long. Germline loops: CDR1 SGDLS, CDR2 YYNGEE. The CDR3 DNA follows: TGTGCCAGCAGCCCACCACTAGCGGGGGAATCCTACGAGCAGTACTTC. It codes for CASSPPLAGESYEQYF.

The V call is TRBV10-3, the J call TRBJ1-2; a weak D match, TRBD1 (5 bases). Trimming took 8 bases from V and 1 from J, leaving 11 bases between them. CDR1 is ENHRY, CDR2 SYGVKD, per germline. This CDR3 is 13 amino acids long. The chain's CDR3 is CAIREGNNYGYTF. The CDR3 nucleotides are TGTGCCATCCGGGAGGGGAATAACTATGGCTACACCTTC.

The chain uses TRBV10-3 and TRBJ2-1; D is perhaps TRBD2 (6 bases). The CDR3 spans 10 residues. Trimming left V 8 bases short and J 7 bases short, with 6 bases between. CDR1 ENHRY and CDR2 SYGVKD come from the germline V gene. The CDR3 protein is CAIGGNEQFF. Written as DNA, the CDR3 is TGTGCCATCGGGGGGAATGAGCAGTTCTTC.

As regards this clone: This specimen includes other DNA sequences encoding the same CDR3. The DNA for the CDR3 is TGCGCCAGCAGCCTCGGACAGGGTAGCTACGAGCAGTACTTC. Protein: CASSLGQGSYEQYF. This chain uses TRBV5-1 with TRBJ2-7; 8 bases fit TRBD1. Germline V CDR1 and CDR2: SGHRS, YFSETQ. The CDR3 has 14 residues. V shed 4 bases and J 3 bases; nucleotides not matched to a gene: 6.

V and J are TRBV9 and TRBJ2-5; D perhaps matches TRBD1 (6 bases). The germline V gene has CDR1 SGDLS and CDR2 YYNGEE. The CDR3 length is 15 residues. The V gene lost 4 bases and the J gene lost 0 bases, with 13 bases spanning the gap. The DNA of the CDR3 is TGTGCCAGCAGCCAGGGGCTCAATTACCAAGAGACCCAGTACTTC. This gives the protein CASSQGLNYQETQYF.

The chain carries TRBV19 and TRBJ1-5; D is unclear. Trimming stripped 0 bases from V and 5 bases from J, with 8 bases between. CDR3 length equals 14 residues. CDR1 and CDR2 (germline): LNHDA, SQIVND (reference sequence). CDR3 region: CASSIEYGDQPQHF. CDR3 bases: TGTGCCAGTAGTATAGAGTACGGAGATCAGCCCCAGCATTTT.

This clone was recorded only once. The chain couples TRBV7-7 to TRBJ2-3; perhaps TRBD2 as D (5 bases). CDR1 SSHAT and CDR2 FNYEAQ come from the germline V gene (reference sequence). The V and J ends lost 1 base and 0 bases respectively, with 8 bases between them. The CDR3 contains 15 residues. The CDR3 region is CASSLGLASTDTQYF. The CDR3 DNA sequence: TGTGCCAGCAGCTTAGGTCTAGCAAGCACAGATACGCAGTATTTT.

This chain connects TRBV9 to TRBJ2-5; D uncertain. This CDR3 is built from 14 residues. Germline V gene sequence: CDR1 SGDLS, CDR2 YYNGEE. The ends were cut back, 4 bases at V and 5 bases at J, with 15 bases in the middle. The CDR3 DNA follows: TGTGCCAGCAGCCCCCCTGGTTACGGGGAGACCCAGTACTTC. This codes for CASSPPGYGETQYF.

The chain recombines TRBV5-1 with TRBJ1-2; D is unresolved. The CDR3 sequence is 13 residues long. CDR1 and CDR2 (germline): SGHRS, YFSETQ. The V end lost 0 bases, the J end lost 5 bases, and 8 bases lay between the germline ends. CDR3 DNA: TGCGCCAGCAGCTTGGCCGACCGGTATGGCTACACCTTC. Amino acids: CASSLADRYGYTF.

This sequence joins TRBV7-2 and TRBJ2-7; 7 nucleotides line up with TRBD2. Germline assignment: CDR1 SGHTA and CDR2 FQGNSA. This CDR3 comprises 15 residues. V lost 2 bases to trimming and J lost 2 bases; unmatched junction nucleotides: 6. Here the CDR3 reads CASSLQAGVTYEQYF. DNA for the CDR3: TGTGCCAGCAGCTTACAGGCGGGGGTCACCTACGAGCAGTACTTC.

The chain carries TRBV27 and TRBJ1-6; 7 nucleotides agree with TRBD1. The CDR3 runs to 18 residues. Germline V gene lookup returns CDR1 MNHEY and CDR2 SMNVEV (reference sequence). V lost 5 bases and J lost 0; bases outside the gene matches: 10. The CDR3 DNA follows: TGTGCCAGCAGTCCCTGGGCAGGGGGAAGCTCCTATAATTCACCCCTCCACTTT. As protein: CASSPWAGGSSYNSPLHF.

The chain couples TRBV10-2 to TRBJ2-5; no reliable D call. The CDR3 runs to 13 residues. The germline CDR1 and CDR2 sequences are WSHSY and SAAADI. The ends were cut back, 5 bases at V and 5 bases at J, with 12 bases in the middle. The CDR3 sequence is CASSPRPGETQYF. For the CDR3, the DNA is TGCGCCAGCAGTCCGCGACCCGGGGAGACCCAGTACTTC.

The chain employs TRBV19 and TRBJ2-7, with D perhaps matching TRBD2 (6 bases). Germline CDR1 reads LNHDA; CDR2 reads SQIVND (reference sequence). The CDR3 is made up of 15 amino acids. The ends were cut back, 5 bases at V and 6 bases at J, with 20 bases in the middle. The CDR3 loop is CASSGRRGSVSEQYF. The CDR3 nucleotides read TGTGCCAGTAGTGGCAGACGGGGGTCCGTCTCCGAGCAGTACTTC. The full variable domain, completed using reference TRBV19 and TRBJ2-7, is DGGITQSPKYLFRKEGQNVTLSCEQNLNHDAMYWYRQDPGQGLRLIYYSQIVNDFQKGDIAEGYSVSREKKESFPLTVTSAQKNPTAFYLCASSGRRGSVSEQYFGPGTRLTVT.

The chain recombines TRBV7-7 with TRBJ2-1, with D maybe TRBD1 (5 bases). The V gene lost 9 bases and the J gene lost 5 bases, with 5 bases spanning the gap. The CDR3 has 10 amino acids. Looked up from germline, CDR1 is SSHAT and CDR2 is FNYEAQ (reference sequence). The CDR3 DNA follows: TGTGCCAGGACAGACAATGAGCAGTTCTTC. This translates into CARTDNEQFF. The full variable domain, rest sourced from reference TRBV7-7 and TRBJ2-1, is GAGVSQSPRYKVTKRGQDVTLRCDPISSHATLYWYQQALGQGPEFLTYFNYEAQPDKSGLPSDRFSAERPEGSISTLTIQRTEQRDSAMYRCARTDNEQFFGPGTRLTVL.

The rearrangement links TRBV15 to TRBJ2-5; D is possibly TRBD2 (7 bases). The CDR3 consists of 17 residues. Germline-derived CDR1 and CDR2 are LNHNV and YYDKDF (reference sequence). V shed 0 bases and J shed 4 bases, with 18 bases lying between them. The CDR3 sequence is CATSREGGAFGAETQYF. CDR3 in DNA: TGTGCCACCAGCAGAGAGGGGGGGGCCTTTGGTGCAGAGACCCAGTACTTC.

This clone was seen only a few times. This chain uses TRBV11-2 with TRBJ1-1; 8 nucleotides agree with TRBD1. Looked up from germline, CDR1 is SGHAT and CDR2 is FQNNGV. The CDR3 runs to 13 residues. Trimming removed 5 bases from V and 4 bases from J; junction bases left unmatched: 3. The CDR3 region has the DNA TGTGCCAGCAGCCTAACAGGGGGCACTGAAGCTTTCTTT. Its translation: CASSLTGGTEAFF.

The chain uses TRBV5-5 and TRBJ1-1, with a tentative D call TRBD1 (6 bases). The CDR3 consists of 19 residues. V lost 7 bases and J lost 3, with 31 bases in between. The V gene's germline CDR1 is SGHKS and CDR2 YYEKEE (reference sequence). The CDR3 region is CASWVYGRDKGGMYTEAFF. For the CDR3, the DNA is TGTGCCAGCTGGGTATATGGCCGGGACAAGGGCGGTATGTACACTGAAGCTTTCTTT.

CDR3 protein: CASSTRDGQEETQYF. CDR3 nucleotide sequence: TGTGCCAGCAGCACCCGGGACGGCCAAGAAGAGACCCAGTACTTC. The rearrangement links TRBV4-2 to TRBJ2-5; D is tentatively TRBD1 or TRBD2 (5 bases each). The CDR3 has 15 residues. Trimming shortened V by 5 bases and J by 3 bases, and 16 bases separated the two germline ends. CDR1 and CDR2 from the germline V gene are LGHNA and YNFKEQ.